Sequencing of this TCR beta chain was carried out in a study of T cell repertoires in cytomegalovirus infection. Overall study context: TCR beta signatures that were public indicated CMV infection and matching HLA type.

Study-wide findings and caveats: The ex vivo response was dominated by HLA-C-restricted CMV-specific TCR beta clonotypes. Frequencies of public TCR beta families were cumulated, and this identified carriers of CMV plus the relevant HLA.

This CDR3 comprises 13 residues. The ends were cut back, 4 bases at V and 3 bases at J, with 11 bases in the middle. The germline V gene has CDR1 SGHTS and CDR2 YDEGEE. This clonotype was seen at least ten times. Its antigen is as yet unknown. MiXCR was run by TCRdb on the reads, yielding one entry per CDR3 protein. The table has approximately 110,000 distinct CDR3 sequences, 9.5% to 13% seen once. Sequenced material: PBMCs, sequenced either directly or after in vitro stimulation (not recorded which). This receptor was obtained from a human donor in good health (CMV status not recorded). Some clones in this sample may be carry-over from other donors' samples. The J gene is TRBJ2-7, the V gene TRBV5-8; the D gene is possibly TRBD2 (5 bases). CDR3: CASSRGFSYEQYV. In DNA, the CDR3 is TGTGCCAGCAGCCGCGGGTTTAGCTACGAGCAGTACGTC.